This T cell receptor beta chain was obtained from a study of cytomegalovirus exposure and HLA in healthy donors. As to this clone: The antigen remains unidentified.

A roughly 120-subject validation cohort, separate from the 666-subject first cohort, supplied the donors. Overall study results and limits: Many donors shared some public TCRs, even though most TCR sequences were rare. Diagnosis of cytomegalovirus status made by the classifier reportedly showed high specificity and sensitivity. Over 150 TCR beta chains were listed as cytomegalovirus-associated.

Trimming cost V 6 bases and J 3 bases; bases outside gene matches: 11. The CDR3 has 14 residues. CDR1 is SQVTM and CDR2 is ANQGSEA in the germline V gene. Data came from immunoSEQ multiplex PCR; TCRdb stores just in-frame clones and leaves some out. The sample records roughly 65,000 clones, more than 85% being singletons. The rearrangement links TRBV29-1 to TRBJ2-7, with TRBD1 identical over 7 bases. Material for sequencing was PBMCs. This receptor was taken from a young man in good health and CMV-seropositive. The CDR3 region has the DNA TGCAGCGTCCTATCGACAGGGACCCTCTACGAGCAGTACTTC. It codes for CSVLSTGTLYEQYF.